This passage covers 5 T cell receptor beta chains from one sample sequenced in a study of blood T cell repertoires in COVID-19. Libraries were prepared by immunoSEQ multiplex PCR; TCRdb keeps only in-frame clonotypes and omits some of them. The data show under 50,000 clones, with around 80% seen just once and roughly 50% held by the top ten. The specimen sequenced was peripheral blood. All receptors come from an older man with acute or convalescent COVID-19.

The chain joins TRBV10-3 to TRBJ2-3; 11 bases line up with TRBD2. The J segment lost 4 bases and the V segment lost 6 bases, leaving 6 bases of the junction unmatched. CDR1 and CDR2 from the germline V gene are ENHRY and SYGVKD. This CDR3 region has 15 residues. The chain's CDR3 is CAISPLAGGADTQYF. CDR3 nucleotides: TGTGCCATCAGCCCTCTAGCGGGGGGCGCAGATACGCAGTATTTT.

CDR3 in DNA: TGTGCCAGCTCACCACCGAGTCAGGGGCAAGAGACCCAGTACTTC. Amino acids: CASSPPSQGQETQYF. The J gene is TRBJ2-5, the V gene TRBV18; D is perhaps TRBD1 (6 bases). Looked up from germline, CDR1 is KGHSH and CDR2 is LQKENI. V gave up 0 bases and J gave up 2 bases, with 10 bases separating them. The length of the CDR3 is 15 residues.

This clone came up once. The chain uses TRBV18 and TRBJ2-1; D call uncertain. The CDR3 is 12 amino acids. The germline V gene has CDR1 KGHSH and CDR2 LQKENI. Trimming stripped 5 bases from V and 15 bases from J, with 17 bases between. CDR3 region: CASSALTETPFF. The CDR3 DNA reads TGTGCCAGCTCAGCCTTGACTGAAACCCCGTTCTTC.

The chain is built from TRBV24-1 and TRBJ2-1, with 7 bases identical to TRBD1. Germline CDR1 reads KGHDR; CDR2 reads SFDVKD. With 5 bases clipped from V and 2 bases from J, the junction kept 5 bases outside the gene matches. The CDR3 is 15 amino acids. The CDR3 loop is CATSVGDSPYNEQFF. DNA of the CDR3: TGTGCCACCAGTGTTGGGGACAGTCCCTACAATGAGCAGTTCTTC.

This clone was picked up one time. CDR3 in amino acids: CATSGSGGRLADTQYF. CDR3 bases: TGTGCCACCTCAGGGTCCGGGGGGAGACTTGCAGATACGCAGTATTTT. The chain links TRBV19 to TRBJ2-3, with 7 bases identical to TRBD2. V shed 10 bases and J 4 bases; nucleotides not matched to a gene: 17. The CDR3 is made up of 16 amino acids. Germline CDR1 is LNHDA and CDR2 is SQIVND (reference sequence).